This T cell receptor (beta chain) was documented in a study of blood T cells in healthy people across ages. The CDR3 sequence is 13 residues long. V was trimmed by 5 bases and J by 1 base, leaving 9 bases between them. Germline V gives CDR1 SGHVS, CDR2 FQNEAQ. The authors ran a second PCR of roughly 6 to 12 cycles using a sample-barcoded 5' primer and a J-beta primer mix. In TCRdb, the 5' RACE reads were re-called with MiXCR into one record per CDR3 protein. The table includes hundreds of thousands of distinct CDR3 sequences, roughly two fifths detected once. Overall study results and limits: Significant beta diversity loss was already apparent by age roughly 43, declining roughly linearly. TCR beta diversity was tightly associated with the proportion of naive T cells.

This clonotype has a count of ten or more. Antigen: not known. About 9.9 milliliters of peripheral blood were drawn from each donor. This clonotype originated in a woman aged 60-75 years in good health. The sample consisted of blood. The chain employs TRBV7-8 and TRBJ2-7, with D tentatively TRBD2 (5 bases). In nucleotides, the CDR3 is TGTGCCAGCAGCGCAACGGGGTCCTACGAGCAGTACTTC. Its translation: CASSATGSYEQYF. The complete variable domain, with remaining parts taken from reference TRBV7-8 and TRBJ2-7, reads GAGVSQSPRYKVAKRGQDVALRCDPISGHVSLFWYQQALGQGPEFLTYFQNEAQLDKSGLPSDRFFAERPEGSVSTLKIQRTQQEDSAVYLCASSATGSYEQYFGPGTRLTVT.